This T cell receptor beta chain was sequenced for a study of T-cell reconstitution after alpha-beta-depleted transplantation in children (dated by TCRdb to about 2016). Looking at the study overall: Using TCR repertoire profiling, the study quantitatively followed how T-cell immune reconstitution unfolded in children after TCRalphabeta/CD19-depleted allogeneic hematopoietic cell transplantation.

Libraries were constructed by PCR. TCRdb records Illumina HiSeq 2500 as the sequencer. Molecular barcoding was employed in the preparation of TCR libraries, with unique molecular identifiers being used to normalize TCRbeta repertoire quantification. TCRdb cleaned the public reads at Q25 with fastp, built clones with MiXCR and kept in-frame beta chains. Entries are consolidated by CDR3 protein sequence, retaining the most common genes and DNA. Within this sample are a few hundred thousand distinct CDR3 sequences, with about an eighth of them counted one time only. The ten largest clones add up to roughly 2.3% of the sample. This clonotype was recorded at least ten times. The target of this receptor is not known. No base qualities exist here, and no much larger clone lies one base off it. The cysteine opens and the phenylalanine closes a CDR3 of 15 amino acids. The retained sequence is limited to the CDR3, 45 bases, with the frame set at the first base. The germline V gene supplies CDR1 SGHAT and CDR2 FQNNGV. V is shortened by 1 base, J by 11 bases, and the region joining them spans 19 bases.

The treatment or condition label, read with the paper, signifies: allogeneic hematopoietic cell transplantation with graft depleted of TCRalphabeta T cells and CD19 B cells. The children who served as transplant recipients had been given grafts of TCRalphabeta/CD19-depleted allogeneic hematopoietic cells. Points the paper makes about the study in general: Hyperexpanded clone frequencies declined over subsequent months; after one year, T-cell counts and TCRbeta diversity were mostly attributed to newly produced T cells. The high TCRbeta diversity at day 60 in some patients was ascribed to recipient T cells and intrathymic progenitors that had survived conditioning. About two months after transplant, the apparently early recovery of alphabetaT-cell counts reportedly depended on just several hundred clones that had expanded rapidly and came from non-depleted graft cells.

The origin of this receptor is a male patient between 10 and 17 years old who had a stem cell transplant for acute myeloid leukemia, so the T cells may come from the graft donor. The rearranged chain carries TRBV11-2 and TRBJ2-3; confidence is insufficient to name the D gene. The sample in question was PBMCs, mostly from graft donor cells, obtained 360 days after TCRalphabeta/CD19-depleted stem cell transplant. CDR3 protein: CASSLVRTPSIGQYF. The nucleotide sequence reads as follows: TGTGCCAGCAGCTTAGTAAGGACCCCATCTATTGGGCAGTATTTT.